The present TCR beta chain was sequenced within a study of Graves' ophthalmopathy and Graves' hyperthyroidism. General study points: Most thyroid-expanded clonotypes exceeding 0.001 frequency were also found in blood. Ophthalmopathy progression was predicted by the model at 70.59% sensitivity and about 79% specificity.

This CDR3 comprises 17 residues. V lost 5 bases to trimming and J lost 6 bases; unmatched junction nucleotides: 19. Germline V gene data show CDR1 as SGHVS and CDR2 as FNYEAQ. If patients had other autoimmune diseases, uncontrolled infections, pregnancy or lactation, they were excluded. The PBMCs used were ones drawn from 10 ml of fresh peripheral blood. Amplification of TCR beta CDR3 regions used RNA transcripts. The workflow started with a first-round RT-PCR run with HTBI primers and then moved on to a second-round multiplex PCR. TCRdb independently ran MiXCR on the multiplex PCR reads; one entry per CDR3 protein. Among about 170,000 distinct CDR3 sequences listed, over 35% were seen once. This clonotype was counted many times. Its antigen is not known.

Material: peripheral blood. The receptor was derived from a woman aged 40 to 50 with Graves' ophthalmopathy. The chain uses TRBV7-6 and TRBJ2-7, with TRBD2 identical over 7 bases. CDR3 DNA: TGTGCCAGCAGCATAACACCCGGGCCGGCCGGGACTACCGAGCAGTACTTC. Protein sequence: CASSITPGPAGTTEQYF.